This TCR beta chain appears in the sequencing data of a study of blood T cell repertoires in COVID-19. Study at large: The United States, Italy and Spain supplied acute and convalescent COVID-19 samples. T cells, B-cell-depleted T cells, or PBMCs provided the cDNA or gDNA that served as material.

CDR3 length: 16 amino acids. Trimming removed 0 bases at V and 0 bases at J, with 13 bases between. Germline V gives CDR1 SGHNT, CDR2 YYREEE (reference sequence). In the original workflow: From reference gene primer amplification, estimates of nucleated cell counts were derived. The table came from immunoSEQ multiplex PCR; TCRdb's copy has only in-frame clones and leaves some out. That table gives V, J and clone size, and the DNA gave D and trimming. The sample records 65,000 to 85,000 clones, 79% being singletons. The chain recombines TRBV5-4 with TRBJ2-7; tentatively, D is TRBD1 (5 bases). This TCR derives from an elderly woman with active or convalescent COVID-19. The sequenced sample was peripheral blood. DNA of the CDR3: TGTGCCAGCAGCTTGGAGCTAGGGGTCCCCTCCTACGAGCAGTACTTC. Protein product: CASSLELGVPSYEQYF. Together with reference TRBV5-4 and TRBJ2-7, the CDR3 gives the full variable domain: ETGVTQSPTHLIKTRGQQVTLRCSSQSGHNTVSWYQQALGQGPQFIFQYYREEENGRGNFPPRFSGLQFPNYSSELNVNALELDDSALYLCASSLELGVPSYEQYFGPGTRLTVT.